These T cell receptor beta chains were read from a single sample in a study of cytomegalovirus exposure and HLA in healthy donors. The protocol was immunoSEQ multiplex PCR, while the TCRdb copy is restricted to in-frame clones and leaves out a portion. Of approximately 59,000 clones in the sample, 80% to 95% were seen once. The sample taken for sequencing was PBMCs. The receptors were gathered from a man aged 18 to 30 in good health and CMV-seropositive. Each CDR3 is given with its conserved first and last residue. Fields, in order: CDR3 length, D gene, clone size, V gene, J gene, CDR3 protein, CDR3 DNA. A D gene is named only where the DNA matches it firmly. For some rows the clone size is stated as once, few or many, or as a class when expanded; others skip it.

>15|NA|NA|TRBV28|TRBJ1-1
CASSPLDSTRTEAFF
TGTGCCAGCAGTCCCTTGGACAGTACTCGCACTGAAGCTTTCTTT
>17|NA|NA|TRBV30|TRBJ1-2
CALFSQGRKSLNYGYTF
TGTGCCTTATTCTCACAGGGACGTAAATCCCTAAACTATGGCTACACCTTC
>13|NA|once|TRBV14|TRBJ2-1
CASSQVPTREQFF
TGTGCCAGCAGCCAAGTTCCTACTAGGGAGCAGTTCTTC
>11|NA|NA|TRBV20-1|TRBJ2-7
CSAAQASEQYF
TGCAGTGCCGCTCAAGCATCCGAGCAGTACTTC
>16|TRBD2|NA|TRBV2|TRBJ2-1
CASSERTSGMGNEQFF
TGTGCCAGCAGTGAACGAACTAGCGGGATGGGCAATGAGCAGTTCTTC
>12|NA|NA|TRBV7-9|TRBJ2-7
CASSSEGYEQYF
TGTGCCAGCAGCTCGGAGGGCTACGAGCAGTACTTC
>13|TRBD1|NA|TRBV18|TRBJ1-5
CASRETGNQPQHF
TGTGCCAGCCGAGAGACAGGGAATCAGCCCCAGCATTTT
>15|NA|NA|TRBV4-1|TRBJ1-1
CASSQTSATALEAFF
TGCGCCAGCAGCCAAACCTCCGCGACGGCACTAGAAGCTTTCTTT
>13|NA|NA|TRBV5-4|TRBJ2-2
CASSPPATGELFF
TGTGCCAGCAGCCCCCCAGCGACCGGGGAGCTGTTTTTT
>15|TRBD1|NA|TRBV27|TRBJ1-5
CASSLSGQLYQPQHF
TGTGCCAGCAGTTTATCGGGACAGCTCTATCAGCCCCAGCATTTT
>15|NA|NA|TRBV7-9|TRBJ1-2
CASSLGGRRNYGYTF
TGTGCCAGCAGCTTAGGGGGGCGGAGGAACTATGGCTACACCTTC
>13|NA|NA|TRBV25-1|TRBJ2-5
CASSDLQGQVRYF
TGTGCCAGCAGTGATCTGCAGGGCCAGGTCCGGTACTTC
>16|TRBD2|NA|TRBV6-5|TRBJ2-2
CASSYSTSGSTGELFF
TGTGCCAGCAGTTACTCGACTAGCGGGAGCACCGGGGAGCTGTTTTTT
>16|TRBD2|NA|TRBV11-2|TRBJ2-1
CASSPLISGIYNEQFF
TGTGCCAGCAGCCCCCTAATTAGCGGGATTTACAATGAGCAGTTCTTC
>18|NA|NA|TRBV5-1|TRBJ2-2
CASSFWVVMAGDTGELFF
TGCGCCAGCAGCTTTTGGGTCGTTATGGCAGGGGACACCGGGGAGCTGTTTTTT
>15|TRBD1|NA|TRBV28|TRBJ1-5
CASRPGTGWNQPQHF
TGTGCCAGCAGACCAGGGACAGGGTGGAATCAGCCCCAGCATTTT
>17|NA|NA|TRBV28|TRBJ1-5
CASSLWLGAGGNQPQHF
TGTGCCAGCAGTTTATGGCTGGGGGCGGGAGGCAATCAGCCCCAGCATTTT
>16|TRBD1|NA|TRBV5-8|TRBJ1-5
CASSDRDRAGNQPQHF
TGTGCCAGCAGCGATCGGGACAGGGCAGGCAATCAGCCCCAGCATTTT
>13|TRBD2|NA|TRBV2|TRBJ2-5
CASGREGEETQYF
TGTGCCAGTGGGAGGGAGGGAGAAGAGACCCAGTACTTC
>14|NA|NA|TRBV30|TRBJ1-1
CAWRPTVLNTEAFF
TGTGCCTGGAGACCGACAGTGTTGAACACTGAAGCTTTCTTT
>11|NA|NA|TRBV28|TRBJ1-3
CASSLGNTIYF
TGTGCCAGCAGCCTTGGAAACACCATATATTTT
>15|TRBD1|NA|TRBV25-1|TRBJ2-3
CASSEWGTEGDTQYF
TGTGCCAGCAGTGAATGGGGGACAGAAGGAGATACGCAGTATTTT
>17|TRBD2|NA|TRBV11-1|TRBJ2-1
CASNSLTGTSGDNEQFF
TGTGCCAGCAACTCATTGACCGGGACTAGCGGCGACAATGAGCAGTTCTTC